These 5 T cell receptor beta chains were all obtained from the same sample, sequenced in a study of chemoradiotherapy in HPV16-positive cancers. The method was immunoSEQ multiplex PCR; TCRdb's version includes in-frame clones alone and lacks a portion of them. Counted here are about 2,000 clones, 70% to 90% occurring once; the ten biggest clones make up around 6.7%. Source: tumor tissue, taken from a patient who underwent chemoradiotherapy. Source of these receptors: a human donor with HPV-associated anogenital cancer.

The chain combines TRBV11-1 with TRBJ2-1; TRBD2 aligns across 12 bases. J lost 5 bases, V lost 4 bases, and 3 bases had no gene match. The germline V gene encodes CDR1 SGHAT and CDR2 FQDESV (reference sequence). This CDR3 comprises 15 residues. CDR3 protein: CASSSPSGGDNEQFF. CDR3 nucleotides: TGTGCCAGCAGCTCCCCTAGCGGGGGGGACAATGAGCAGTTCTTC.

CDR3 region: CAWSLWGTSRDNEQFF. CDR3 sequence (DNA): TGTGCCTGGAGTCTGTGGGGGACTAGCAGGGACAATGAGCAGTTCTTC. The V gene is TRBV30, the J gene TRBJ2-1; 9 bases line up with TRBD2. Trimming at V came to 2 bases and at J to 5 bases, leaving 10 bases not matched to a gene. This CDR3 contains 16 residues. Germline V gives CDR1 GTSNPN, CDR2 SVGIG (reference sequence).

The gene calls are TRBV5-4 and TRBJ1-2; TRBD1 matches at 10 bases. V was pared by 4 bases and J by 8 bases, with 11 bases of the junction left unmatched. This CDR3 contains 15 residues. The V gene's germline CDR1 is SGHNT and CDR2 YYREEE (reference sequence). The CDR3 DNA reads as TGTGCCAGCAGCCCGACTACGGGGACAGGGGACGGCTACACCTTC. It encodes CASSPTTGTGDGYTF.

The chain joins TRBV5-4 to TRBJ2-7; 7 bases match TRBD2. The germline CDR1 and CDR2 sequences are SGHNT and YYREEE (reference sequence). The CDR3 covers 15 residues. V was pared by 5 bases and J by 0 bases, with 8 bases of the junction left unmatched. The CDR3 coding sequence is TGTGCCAGCAGGCTTGGGGAGGGACGCTCCTACGAGCAGTACTTC. Protein: CASRLGEGRSYEQYF. Together with reference TRBV5-4 and TRBJ2-7, the CDR3 gives the full variable domain: ETGVTQSPTHLIKTRGQQVTLRCSSQSGHNTVSWYQQALGQGPQFIFQYYREEENGRGNFPPRFSGLQFPNYSSELNVNALELDDSALYLCASRLGEGRSYEQYFGPGTRLTVT.

This sequence joins TRBV5-4 and TRBJ2-7; 8 positions match TRBD1. Losses at the gene ends were 5 bases for V and 4 bases for J; bases not matched to a gene: 14. The CDR3 loop spans 16 amino acids. From germline, CDR1 is SGHNT and CDR2 YYREEE (reference sequence). The CDR3 nucleotides read TGTGCCAGCAGGATATGGGGACAGGAGTTGAGGTACGAGCAGTACTTC. It translates to CASRIWGQELRYEQYF.